The next 25 T cell receptor beta chains were all read from a single sample in a study of OX40 agonist ivuxolimab in advanced cancers. Measured with immunoSEQ multiplex PCR; TCRdb has only the in-frame clones, and not every one. Among 100,000 or so clones listed, around 80% were seen once. The sample here was CD4+ or CD8+ T cells sorted from blood, taken in a trial of the OX40 agonist ivuxolimab. The receptors here all came from an adult with an advanced solid tumor such as melanoma, head and neck, liver or kidney cancer.

The gene calls are TRBV7-8 and TRBJ2-7; 10 positions match TRBD2. With V trimmed by 7 bases and J by 1 base, 4 bases remained unmatched. The V gene's germline CDR1 is SGHVS and CDR2 FQNEAQ. The CDR3 runs to 14 residues. In nucleotides, the CDR3 is TGTGCCAGCACCCTGACTAGCGGGTCCTACGAGCAGTACTTC. Residues: CASTLTSGSYEQYF.

The J gene is TRBJ2-7, the V gene TRBV28, with TRBD1 matching over 8 bases. This CDR3 region has 15 residues. CDR1 MDHEN and CDR2 SYDVKM come from the germline V gene. The trim removed 0 bases at V and 2 bases at J, leaving 3 bases unmatched. The CDR3: CASSLWTGVAYEQYF. Written as DNA, the CDR3 is TGTGCCAGCAGTTTATGGACAGGGGTAGCCTACGAGCAGTACTTC.

The V gene is TRBV2, the J gene TRBJ1-1; D might be TRBD1 (6 bases). The CDR3 is 14 residues long. Trimming took off 3 bases at V and 4 bases at J, with 12 bases between the two ends. Germline CDR1 and CDR2: SNHLY and FYNNEI. The CDR3 bases are TGTGCCAGCAGTGATCAGGGGATGGTCACTGAAGCTTTCTTT. This translates into CASSDQGMVTEAFF. The complete variable domain, with remaining parts taken from reference TRBV2 and TRBJ1-1, reads EPEVTQTPSHQVTQMGQEVILRCVPISNHLYFYWYRQILGQKVEFLVSFYNNEISEKSEIFDDQFSVERPDGSNFTLKIRSTKLEDSAMYFCASSDQGMVTEAFFGQGTRLTVV.

The chain combines TRBV10-3 with TRBJ2-1; TRBD2 is a possible D gene (5 bases). CDR3 size: 14 residues. Germline CDR1 and CDR2: ENHRY and SYGVKD. Between the trimmed V and J ends, which lost 10 bases and 7 bases, there was a span of 20 bases. CDR3 region: CASGRTSFLNEQFF. DNA of the CDR3: TGTGCCAGCGGTCGCACTAGTTTTCTAAATGAGCAGTTCTTC.

The chain is built from TRBV6-1 and TRBJ1-1, with unresolved D. The CDR3 has 15 amino acids. The V gene's germline CDR1 is MNHNS and CDR2 SASEGT. Trimming removed 4 bases at V and 1 base at J, with 13 bases between. CDR3 nucleotides: TGTGCCAGCAGTGTGGGCAGGATGGGGAACACTGAAGCTTTCTTT. This encodes CASSVGRMGNTEAFF.

Regarding this clone: Within the sample, other DNA sequences also encode this same CDR3. The rearrangement joins TRBV29-1 to TRBJ1-2; 8 bases match TRBD1. In germline, CDR1 is SQVTM, CDR2 ANQGSEA. The CDR3 is 13 residues long. V lost 4 bases and J lost 2; bases outside the gene matches: 3. The CDR3 loop is CSVARDRNYGYTF. CDR3 coding DNA: TGCAGCGTTGCCCGGGACAGGAACTATGGCTACACCTTC.

This clone was seen more than once but under ten times. The chain combines TRBV9 with TRBJ2-3; TRBD2 matches 7 bases. The germline V gene encodes CDR1 SGDLS and CDR2 YYNGEE. The CDR3 totals 16 residues. Losses at the gene ends were 3 bases for V and 2 bases for J; bases not matched to a gene: 9. CDR3 nucleotides: TGTGCCAGCAGCGCGGCGGACCGGGACTACACAGATACGCAGTATTTT. Its translation is CASSAADRDYTDTQYF.

This clone was seen just once. The J gene is TRBJ2-2, the V gene TRBV10-1, with 8 bases matching TRBD1. Per germline, CDR1 WNHNN and CDR2 SYGVQD (reference sequence). V was pared by 8 bases and J by 6 bases, with 17 bases of the junction left unmatched. This CDR3 spans 17 amino acids. In DNA, the CDR3 is TGCGCCAGCGGCGGTTTGGGGGCAGGGGGCTCCTCCGGGGAGCTGTTTTTT. Its translation: CASGGLGAGGSSGELFF.

This rearrangement joins TRBV27 to TRBJ2-2, with TRBD1 matching 7 bases. The CDR3 is made up of 16 amino acids. After removal of 5 bases from V and 0 bases from J, the junction contained 6 bases not matched to a gene. CDR1 and CDR2 from the germline V gene are MNHEY and SMNVEV (reference sequence). CDR3: CASSRNRGTNTGELFF. DNA of the CDR3: TGTGCCAGCAGTCGAAACAGGGGAACGAACACCGGGGAGCTGTTTTTT.

The chain has TRBV7-2 and TRBJ2-7; D remains ambiguous. The CDR3 extends over 15 amino acids. Germline V gives CDR1 SGHTA, CDR2 FQGNSA. With 1 base removed from V and 3 bases from J, the gap between germline ends came to 13 bases. The DNA of the CDR3 is TGTGCCAGCAGCTTAGGGGTTGGGTTGGACTACGAGCAGTACTTC. Amino acids: CASSLGVGLDYEQYF.

The chain joins TRBV7-8 to TRBJ2-1; 8 bases agree with TRBD2. There are 16 residues in the CDR3. The ends lost 8 bases at V and 4 bases at J; junction bases unmatched: 13. CDR1 is SGHVS, CDR2 FQNEAQ, per germline. The CDR3 DNA is TGTGCCAGCCGCGACGACACTAGCGGAAATTACAATGAGCAGTTCTTC. It is translated as CASRDDTSGNYNEQFF.

This chain connects TRBV5-1 to TRBJ1-5, with D hard to call. Germline V lookup: CDR1 SGHRS, CDR2 YFSETQ. CDR3 length equals 14 residues. The V end was cut by 4 bases, the J end by 7 bases, with 15 bases between. The CDR3 DNA sequence: TGCGCCAGCAGCCCCGGTGGCGCCGGCCAGCCCCAGCATTTT. Its translation is CASSPGGAGQPQHF.

This clone has a handful of counts. The chain recombines TRBV7-9 with TRBJ1-2, with 8 nucleotides matching TRBD1. The CDR3 loop spans 15 amino acids. V dropped 1 base and J dropped 9; count of bases not matched to a gene: 10. Germline CDR1 SEHNR, CDR2 FQNEAQ (reference sequence). CDR3 nucleotide sequence: TGTGCCAGCAGCTTAGTAGTGACAGGGGTGGTTCGCTACACCTTC. This encodes CASSLVVTGVVRYTF. The variable domain in full, with the rest retrieved from reference TRBV7-9 and TRBJ1-2, is DTGVSQNPRHKITKRGQNVTFRCDPISEHNRLYWYRQTLGQGPEFLTYFQNEAQLEKSRLLSDRFSAERPKGSFSTLEIQRTEQGDSAMYLCASSLVVTGVVRYTFGSGTRLTVV.

The V and J genes are TRBV30 and TRBJ1-3, with D uncertain. The CDR3 runs 16 residues. CDR1 and CDR2 from the germline V gene are GTSNPN and SVGIG (reference sequence). Deletions cut 1 base from V and 0 bases from J, with 13 bases between. The CDR3 DNA is TGTGCCTGGAGTGGCTCGGTCTTTAGCTCTGGAAACACCATATATTTT. This encodes CAWSGSVFSSGNTIYF.

The rearrangement uses TRBV11-2 and TRBJ1-2; no clear D. Germline lookup yields CDR1 SGHAT and CDR2 FQNNGV. The CDR3 extends over 13 amino acids. V was pared by 1 base and J by 8 bases, with 11 bases between. CDR3 nucleotides: TGTGCCAGCAGCTTAGGGAGGGCTGGCGGCTACACCTTC. Translated, it gives CASSLGRAGGYTF.

The chain recombines TRBV19 with TRBJ2-2; 9 bases fit TRBD1. CDR1 is LNHDA, CDR2 SQIVND, per germline (reference sequence). The V and J ends lost 7 bases and 7 bases, in that order; junction bases with no gene match: 10. This CDR3 region has 15 residues. CDR3 sequence (DNA): TGTGCCAGTAAGAGGGGGACAGGGTATGACGGGGAGCTGTTTTTT. It specifies CASKRGTGYDGELFF.

V and J are TRBV28 and TRBJ2-1; 10 nucleotides align to TRBD2. Germline assignment: CDR1 MDHEN and CDR2 SYDVKM. The CDR3 is 14 residues long. V shed 5 bases, J shed 8 bases, and the junction held 6 bases outside the gene matches. CDR3: CASSLAGVTDEQFF. The CDR3 nucleotides are TGTGCCAGCAGTCTAGCGGGAGTGACGGATGAGCAGTTCTTC.

The genes are TRBV21-1 and TRBJ1-2; the table's D call of TRBD1 was not tested on the DNA. TRBV21-1 is flagged as a pseudogene. The CDR3 is 12 residues long. The CDR3 here is CAGCRTGFGYTF. CDR3 nucleotides: TGTGCGGGCTGCCGGACAGGGTTTGGCTACACCTTC.

V usage is TRBV9 and J usage is TRBJ2-1; D is ambiguous. The CDR3 extends over 16 amino acids. V dropped 0 bases and J dropped 0 bases, with 10 bases sitting between them. CDR1 and CDR2 (germline): SGDLS, YYNGEE. The CDR3 spells CASSVVADFSYNEQFF. The CDR3 nucleotides are TGTGCCAGCAGCGTAGTGGCCGATTTCTCCTACAATGAGCAGTTCTTC. Full variable domain (outside the CDR3, taken from reference TRBV9 and TRBJ2-1): DSGVTQTPKHLITATGQRVTLRCSPRSGDLSVYWYQQSLDQGLQFLIQYYNGEERAKGNILERFSAQQFPDLHSELNLSSLELGDSALYFCASSVVADFSYNEQFFGPGTRLTVL.

A single count supports this clone. The chain combines TRBV6-5 with TRBJ2-3; D not resolved. The V gene lost 3 bases and the J gene lost 4 bases, with 5 bases spanning the gap. This CDR3 has 12 amino acids. The germline CDR1 and CDR2 sequences are MNHEY and SVGAGI. DNA for the CDR3: TGTGCCAGCAGTTATACCGCAGATACGCAGTATTTT. This codes for CASSYTADTQYF.

CDR3 sequence: CASTPKGGTEAFF. CDR3 sequence (DNA): TGTGCCAGCACCCCAAAAGGGGGGACTGAAGCTTTCTTT. V and J are TRBV6-6 and TRBJ1-1; a possible D gene is TRBD1 (6 bases). Germline CDR1 and CDR2: MNHNY and SVGAGI (reference sequence). This CDR3 region has 13 residues. V was pared by 7 bases and J by 5 bases, with 14 bases between.

The J gene is TRBJ2-7, the V gene TRBV18; a weak D match, TRBD2 (6 bases). V was trimmed by 3 bases and J by 5 bases, leaving 14 bases between them. Germline V gene sequence: CDR1 KGHSH, CDR2 LQKENI. The CDR3 is 14 residues long. As DNA, the CDR3 is TGTGCCAGCTCACCCCGGGACTTTGGCCACGAGCAGTACTTC. This gives the protein CASSPRDFGHEQYF.

The gene calls are TRBV6-5 and TRBJ1-2, with D possibly TRBD1 on 6 matching bases. The V end lost 6 bases, the J end lost 8 bases, and 13 bases lay between the germline ends. The CDR3 runs to 12 residues. The germline gives CDR1 MNHEY, CDR2 SVGAGI. CDR3 protein: CASSPRGGGYTF. The DNA of the CDR3 is TGTGCCAGCAGCCCCAGGGGAGGAGGCTACACCTTC.

The V call is TRBV9, the J call TRBJ1-1; D call uncertain. This CDR3 is 13 amino acids long. The germline V and J ends were trimmed by 0 bases and 10 bases, with 13 bases remaining between them. Looked up from germline, CDR1 is SGDLS and CDR2 is YYNGEE. This CDR3 is CASSVGAEGGAFF. The CDR3 DNA sequence: TGTGCCAGCAGCGTAGGCGCAGAGGGAGGAGCTTTCTTT. Looking up the rest from reference TRBV9 and TRBJ1-1 gives the full variable domain: DSGVTQTPKHLITATGQRVTLRCSPRSGDLSVYWYQQSLDQGLQFLIQYYNGEERAKGNILERFSAQQFPDLHSELNLSSLELGDSALYFCASSVGAEGGAFFGQGTRLTVV.

The genes are TRBV5-1 and TRBJ1-1; 9 nucleotides match TRBD1. The CDR3 totals 16 residues. Losses at the gene ends were 2 bases for V and 3 bases for J; bases not matched to a gene: 8. Germline CDR1 SGHRS, CDR2 YFSETQ. Here the CDR3 DNA reads TGCGCCAGCAGCTTCGGCACAGGGGGCCGTGACACTGAAGCTTTCTTT. Translation: CASSFGTGGRDTEAFF.